Sequencing of this T cell receptor beta chain was carried out in a study of sequential checkpoint blockade in melanoma. In the study overall: Arm A got nivolumab then ipilimumab; arm B the reverse, 1:1.

As for treatment: randomized to nivolumab then ipilimumab (arm A) or the reverse (arm B). No patient had prior DNA-damaging chemotherapy. Live CD3+CD8+ CD19− CD56− cells were sorted from PBMCs. Assay used: immunoSEQ multiplex PCR; TCRdb lists only in-frame clones, some missing. This table holds over 5,000 clones, approximately 90% found once. The CDR3 runs to 14 residues. The V gene end was trimmed by 2 bases and the J gene end by 5 bases; junction bases not matched to a gene: 5. Germline CDR1 reads GTSNPN; CDR2 reads SVGIG (reference sequence). V gene TRBV30 combines with J gene TRBJ2-7; TRBD2 aligns across 11 bases. This TCR was sampled from a human donor with melanoma. The specimen comprised CD8+ T cells sorted from blood (inferred from file names), sampled from a patient given nivolumab and ipilimumab in sequence. CDR3 amino acids: CAWSFTSGSNEQYF. CDR3 in DNA: TGTGCCTGGAGTTTTACTAGCGGGAGCAACGAGCAGTACTTC.